This is a list of T cell receptor beta chains from one sample in a study of cytomegalovirus exposure and HLA in healthy donors. Clones were sequenced by immunoSEQ multiplex PCR, and TCRdb holds only the in-frame ones, with some missing. In the table there are 90,000 to 150,000 clones, roughly 80% of which are singletons. Sequences were obtained from PBMCs. The source is a woman aged 25 to 45 in good health and CMV-seropositive. The conserved cysteine and the conserved F or W are not part of the CDR3 here.

J gene: TRBJ2-2; V gene: TRBV28; CDR3 protein: ATSLGNTGELF
J gene: TRBJ2-3; V gene: TRBV7-3; CDR3 protein: ASSLTGGTDTQY
J gene: TRBJ1-5; V gene: TRBV6-1; CDR3 protein: ASSSQGAGQPQH
J gene: TRBJ2-1; V gene: TRBV6-5; CDR3 protein: ASSSTPRGEQF
J gene: TRBJ1-1; V gene: TRBV6-1; CDR3 protein: ASPQKDRANTEAF
J gene: TRBJ1-4; V gene: TRBV14; CDR3 protein: ASSLGGTGTAEKLF
J gene: TRBJ2-1; V gene: TRBV6-1; CDR3 protein: ASSEVGRGSYNEQF
J gene: TRBJ2-7; V gene: TRBV28; CDR3 protein: ASSRTPGQGPHEQY
J gene: TRBJ2-3; V gene: TRBV5-1; CDR3 protein: ASSLGRRGDTQY
J gene: TRBJ1-3; V gene: TRBV28; CDR3 protein: ASSVAGDGNTIY
J gene: TRBJ2-2; V gene: TRBV19; CDR3 protein: ASRQEGGRELF
J gene: TRBJ2-3; V gene: TRBV19; CDR3 protein: ASVGRSTDTQY
J gene: TRBJ2-5; V gene: TRBV7-9; CDR3 protein: ASSLLGASKHLQETQY
J gene: TRBJ2-2; V gene: TRBV5-4; CDR3 protein: ASSPTVDRANTGELF
J gene: TRBJ1-2; V gene: TRBV19; CDR3 protein: ASSTHRGHGYT
J gene: TRBJ2-7; V gene: TRBV6-1; CDR3 protein: ASSERPSYEQY
J gene: TRBJ1-1; V gene: TRBV13; CDR3 protein: ASSLMGVNTEAF
J gene: TRBJ1-1; V gene: TRBV2; CDR3 protein: ASRGDRWGNTEAF
J gene: TRBJ1-2; V gene: TRBV4-1; CDR3 protein: ASSQGTGSGYT
J gene: TRBJ1-3; V gene: TRBV5-1; CDR3 protein: ASSFFSGSGNTIY
J gene: TRBJ2-5; V gene: TRBV2; CDR3 protein: ASSGLQGAWETQY
J gene: -; V gene: TRBV5-1; CDR3 protein: ASSFPAGGVYEQY
J gene: TRBJ1-2; V gene: TRBV25-1; CDR3 protein: ASRTDIPSYGYT
J gene: TRBJ2-3; V gene: TRBV9; CDR3 protein: ASSTGTKHTDTQY
J gene: TRBJ2-5; V gene: TRBV7-3; CDR3 protein: ASSLVQGAQETQY
J gene: TRBJ1-4; V gene: TRBV2; CDR3 protein: ASRTGPTNEKLF
J gene: TRBJ2-7; V gene: TRBV28; CDR3 protein: ASSLRQGPYEQY
J gene: TRBJ1-3; V gene: TRBV6-1; CDR3 protein: ASSEASGHGNTIY
J gene: TRBJ1-1; V gene: TRBV4-1; CDR3 protein: ASSQDPGAMNTEAF
J gene: TRBJ1-2; V gene: TRBV19; CDR3 protein: ASSIGPSGYGYT
J gene: TRBJ2-5; V gene: TRBV5-6; CDR3 protein: ASSAWVSREETQY
J gene: TRBJ1-2; V gene: TRBV19; CDR3 protein: ASRDRTLNYGYT
J gene: TRBJ1-4; V gene: TRBV5-1; CDR3 protein: ASSPPQGAGEKLF
J gene: TRBJ2-3; V gene: TRBV5-3; CDR3 protein: ARSSYQGRATDTQY
J gene: TRBJ2-7; V gene: TRBV5-6; CDR3 protein: ASNNRLAGAGGQY
J gene: TRBJ1-5; V gene: TRBV4-3; CDR3 protein: ASSQDWGGTTQPQH
J gene: TRBJ2-3; V gene: TRBV28; CDR3 protein: ASRGQGRPTSTDTQY
J gene: TRBJ1-2; V gene: TRBV6-1; CDR3 protein: ASRGDRGRGGYT
J gene: TRBJ2-2; V gene: TRBV6-5; CDR3 protein: ASSPSDRRTGELF
J gene: TRBJ2-1; V gene: TRBV9; CDR3 protein: ASSVGTGGYNEQF
J gene: TRBJ2-7; V gene: TRBV28; CDR3 protein: ASSLASGTGGTVQY
J gene: TRBJ2-3; V gene: TRBV28; CDR3 protein: ASSSRDSNTQY
J gene: TRBJ2-1; V gene: TRBV9; CDR3 protein: ASTETSGAYNEQF
J gene: TRBJ1-1; V gene: TRBV27; CDR3 protein: ASIPTGLGTEAF
J gene: TRBJ1-1; V gene: TRBV2; CDR3 protein: ATDRWGGRAEAF
J gene: TRBJ2-1; V gene: TRBV5-4; CDR3 protein: ASSLVGSSYNEQF
J gene: TRBJ1-1; V gene: TRBV7-2; CDR3 protein: ASSFTVNTEAF
J gene: TRBJ1-4; V gene: TRBV2; CDR3 protein: ASGQGRSPKLF
J gene: TRBJ2-7; V gene: TRBV7-6; CDR3 protein: ASSLVQGSTEQY
J gene: TRBJ1-1; V gene: TRBV5-4; CDR3 protein: ASSLRAGSEAF
J gene: TRBJ1-2; V gene: TRBV4-1; CDR3 protein: ASSQVLRQGINYGYT
J gene: TRBJ1-2; V gene: TRBV29-1; CDR3 protein: SVRSYNRGRTYGYT
J gene: TRBJ2-5; V gene: TRBV7-6; CDR3 protein: ASSTRETQY
J gene: TRBJ2-1; V gene: TRBV19; CDR3 protein: ASSDWSSYNEQF
J gene: TRBJ2-2; V gene: TRBV19; CDR3 protein: ASSSGTWASGELF
J gene: TRBJ1-1; V gene: TRBV10-2; CDR3 protein: ASTDRGGTEAF